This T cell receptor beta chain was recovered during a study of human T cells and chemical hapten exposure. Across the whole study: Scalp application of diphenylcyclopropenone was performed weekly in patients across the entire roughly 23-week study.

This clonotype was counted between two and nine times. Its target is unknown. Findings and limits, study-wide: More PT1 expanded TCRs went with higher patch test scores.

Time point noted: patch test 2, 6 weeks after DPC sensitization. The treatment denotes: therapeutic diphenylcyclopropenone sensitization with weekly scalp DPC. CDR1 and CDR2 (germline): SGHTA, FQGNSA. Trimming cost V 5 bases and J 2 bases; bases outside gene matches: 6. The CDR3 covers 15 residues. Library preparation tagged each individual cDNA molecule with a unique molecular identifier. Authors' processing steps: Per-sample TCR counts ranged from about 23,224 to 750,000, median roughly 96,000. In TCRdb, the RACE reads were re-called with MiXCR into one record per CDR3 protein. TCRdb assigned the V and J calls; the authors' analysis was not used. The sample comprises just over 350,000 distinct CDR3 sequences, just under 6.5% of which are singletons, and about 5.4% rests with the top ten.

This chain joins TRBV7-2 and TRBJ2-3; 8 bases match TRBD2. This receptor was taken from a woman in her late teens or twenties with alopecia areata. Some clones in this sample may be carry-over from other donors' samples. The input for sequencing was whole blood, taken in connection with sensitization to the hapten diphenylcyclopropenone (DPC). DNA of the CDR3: TGTGCCAGCAGCCCCCAGCGGGGGCCCACAGATACGCAGTATTTT. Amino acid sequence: CASSPQRGPTDTQYF.